This T cell receptor beta chain was sequenced during a study of blood T cell repertoires in COVID-19. V lost 0 bases, J lost 9 bases, and 8 bases stayed unmatched. Per germline, CDR1 SGDLS and CDR2 YYNGEE. The length of the CDR3 is 14 residues. This clone appeared a single time. Method: immunoSEQ multiplex PCR; TCRdb's copy keeps in-frame clones and lacks some. Of roughly 200,000 clones listed, 70% to 80% were seen once; the top ten hold approximately 5.9%. The clonotype was recovered from a woman between 40 and 55 years old with COVID-19, enrolled during active disease. The rearrangement joins TRBV9 to TRBJ1-2; 7 nucleotides align to TRBD1. The sequencing input was peripheral blood. The CDR3 region is CASSVARTGQRYTF. The CDR3, as DNA: TGTGCCAGCAGCGTAGCTCGGACAGGCCAACGCTACACCTTC. The full variable domain, with the rest looked up from reference TRBV9 and TRBJ1-2, is DSGVTQTPKHLITATGQRVTLRCSPRSGDLSVYWYQQSLDQGLQFLIQYYNGEERAKGNILERFSAQQFPDLHSELNLSSLELGDSALYFCASSVARTGQRYTFGSGTRLTVV.